This T cell receptor (beta chain) was found in a study of blood T cell repertoires in COVID-19. Study summary: Material from acute and convalescent COVID-19 was sourced from the United States, Italy and Spain.

In the authors' workflow: Researchers report that nucleated cell counts were estimated from reference gene primer amplification. The repertoire was sequenced with immunoSEQ multiplex PCR; TCRdb's copy has only in-frame clones and lacks some. That table furnishes V, J and clone size, whereas the DNA furnished D and trimming. The sample lists around 290,000 clones, about 89% occurring once. The receptor comes from a woman aged 40 to 50 who had recovered from COVID-19. The sample taken for sequencing was PBMCs or T cells enriched from blood (not recorded which).

The CDR3: CASRQSRASRKNTEAFF. CDR3 nucleotides: TGCGCCAGCAGGCAGAGCAGGGCCTCACGGAAGAACACTGAAGCTTTCTTT. V usage is TRBV4-1 and J usage is TRBJ1-1; tentative D call: TRBD1 (5 bases). The germline V gene has CDR1 MGHRA and CDR2 YSYEKL. This CDR3 comprises 17 residues. Between the trimmed V and J ends, which lost 6 bases and 1 base, there was a span of 21 bases.